This T cell receptor beta chain was captured by sequencing in a study of blood T cell repertoires in COVID-19. This CDR3 has 17 residues. Germline V gives CDR1 LNHDA, CDR2 SQIVND (reference sequence). In regard to this clone: Compared with germline, one end of the junction differs, possibly owing to a read error.

Clones were read by immunoSEQ multiplex PCR, and TCRdb kept only the in-frame ones, dropping some. The data show about 300,000 clones, with around 89% seen just once and about 4.6% held by the top ten. The origin of this receptor is a man aged 40-49 years with acute or convalescent COVID-19. The chain carries TRBV19 and TRBJ2-3; TRBD2 matches 14 bases. Sequencing was done on a sample of peripheral blood. For the CDR3, the DNA is TGTGCCAGTAGTATAGGGGGACTAGCGGGGGCGGCAGATACGCAATATTTT. This sequence encodes CASSIGGLAGAADTQYF.